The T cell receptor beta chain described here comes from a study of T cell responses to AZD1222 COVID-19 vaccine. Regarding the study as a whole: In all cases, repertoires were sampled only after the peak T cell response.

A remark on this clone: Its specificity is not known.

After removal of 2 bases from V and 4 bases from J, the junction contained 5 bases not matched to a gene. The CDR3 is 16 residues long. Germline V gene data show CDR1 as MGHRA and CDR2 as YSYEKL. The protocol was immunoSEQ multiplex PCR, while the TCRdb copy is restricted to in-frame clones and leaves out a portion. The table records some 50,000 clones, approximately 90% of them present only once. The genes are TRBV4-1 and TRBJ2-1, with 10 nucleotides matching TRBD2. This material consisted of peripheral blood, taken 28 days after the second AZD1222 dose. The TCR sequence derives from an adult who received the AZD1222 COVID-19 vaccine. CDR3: CASSQPTSGKYNEQFF. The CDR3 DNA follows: TGCGCCAGCAGCCAACCTACTAGCGGGAAGTACAATGAGCAGTTCTTC.